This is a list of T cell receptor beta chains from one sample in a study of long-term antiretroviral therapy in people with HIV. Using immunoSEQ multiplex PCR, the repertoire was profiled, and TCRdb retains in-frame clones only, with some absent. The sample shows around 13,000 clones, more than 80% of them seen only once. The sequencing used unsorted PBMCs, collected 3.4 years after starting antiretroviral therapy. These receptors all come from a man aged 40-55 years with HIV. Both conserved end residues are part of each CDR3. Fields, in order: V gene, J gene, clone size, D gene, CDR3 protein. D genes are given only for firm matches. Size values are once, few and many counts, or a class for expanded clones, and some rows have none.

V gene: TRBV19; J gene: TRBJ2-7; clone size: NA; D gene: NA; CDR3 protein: CASSISGQGSYEQYF
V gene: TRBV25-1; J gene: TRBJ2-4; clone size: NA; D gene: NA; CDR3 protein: CASKPPGQFLAKNIQYF
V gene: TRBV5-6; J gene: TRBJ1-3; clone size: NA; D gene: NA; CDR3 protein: CASVGGYGGSGNTIYF
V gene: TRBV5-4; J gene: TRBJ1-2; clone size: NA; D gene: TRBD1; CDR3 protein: CASSLEGAISGYTF
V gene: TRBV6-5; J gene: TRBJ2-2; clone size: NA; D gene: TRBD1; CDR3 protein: CASSYGTGLTGELFF
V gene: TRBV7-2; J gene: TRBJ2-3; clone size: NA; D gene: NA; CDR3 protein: CASRLITDTQYF
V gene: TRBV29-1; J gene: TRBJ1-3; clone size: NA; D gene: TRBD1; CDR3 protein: CSVTGGSSGNTIYF
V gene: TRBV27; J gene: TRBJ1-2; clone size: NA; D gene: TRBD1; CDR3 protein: CASSLSGGGDYTF
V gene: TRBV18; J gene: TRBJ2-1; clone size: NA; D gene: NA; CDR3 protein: CASSMGRRINEQFF
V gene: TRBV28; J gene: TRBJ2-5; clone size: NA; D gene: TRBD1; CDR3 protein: CASSRDRTHRGTQYF
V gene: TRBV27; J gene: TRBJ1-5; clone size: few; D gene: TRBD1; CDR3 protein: CASSPGTGPEPQHF
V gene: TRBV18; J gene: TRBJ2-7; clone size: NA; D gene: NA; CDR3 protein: CASSPPRAWYEQYF
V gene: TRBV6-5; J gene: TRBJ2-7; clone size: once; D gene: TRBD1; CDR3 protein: CASSSYRGSPYEQYF
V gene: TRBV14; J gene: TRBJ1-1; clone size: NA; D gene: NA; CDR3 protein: CASSQALWSNTEAFF
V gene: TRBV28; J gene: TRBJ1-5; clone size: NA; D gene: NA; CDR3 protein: CASTRAQPNQPQHF
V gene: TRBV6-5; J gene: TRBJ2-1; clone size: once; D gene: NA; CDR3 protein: CASSYRPGAFNEQFF
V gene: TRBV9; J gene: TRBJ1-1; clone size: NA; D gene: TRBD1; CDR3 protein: CASSVNPGQGGTEAFF
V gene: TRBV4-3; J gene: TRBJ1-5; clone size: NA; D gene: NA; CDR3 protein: CASSQDGQSEPQHF
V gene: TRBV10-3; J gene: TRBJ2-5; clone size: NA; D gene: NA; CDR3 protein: CATSGHQETQYF
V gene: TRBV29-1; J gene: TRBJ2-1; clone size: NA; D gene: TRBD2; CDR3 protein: CSVERAGGSYNEQFF
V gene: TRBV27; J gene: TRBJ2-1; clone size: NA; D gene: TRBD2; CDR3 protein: CASSYPSLAGGYNEQFF
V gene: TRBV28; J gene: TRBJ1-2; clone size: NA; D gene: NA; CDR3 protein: CASSLGRDYYGYTF
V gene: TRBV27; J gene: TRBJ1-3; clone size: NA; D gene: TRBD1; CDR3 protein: CASSLTTGMGNTIYF
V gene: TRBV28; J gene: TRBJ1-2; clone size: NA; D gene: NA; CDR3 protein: CASTSPGGSGYTF
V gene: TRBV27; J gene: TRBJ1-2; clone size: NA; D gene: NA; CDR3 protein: CASSQTWDGKTYGYTF
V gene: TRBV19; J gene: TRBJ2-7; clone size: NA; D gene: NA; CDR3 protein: CASSIDLGNEQYF
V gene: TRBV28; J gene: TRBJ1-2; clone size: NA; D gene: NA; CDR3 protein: CASSSTPYGYTF
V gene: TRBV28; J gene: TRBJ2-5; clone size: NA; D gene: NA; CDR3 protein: CASIGVTHRTQYF
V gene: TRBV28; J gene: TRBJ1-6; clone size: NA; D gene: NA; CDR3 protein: CASSRGGEIGSPLHF
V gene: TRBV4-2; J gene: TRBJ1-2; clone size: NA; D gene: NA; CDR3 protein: CASSQVGEQINYGYTF
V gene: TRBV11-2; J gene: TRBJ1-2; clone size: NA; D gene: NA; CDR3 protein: CASSAPEGRSYGYTF
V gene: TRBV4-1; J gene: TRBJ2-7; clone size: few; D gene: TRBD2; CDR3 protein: CASSFLTSGAYEQYF
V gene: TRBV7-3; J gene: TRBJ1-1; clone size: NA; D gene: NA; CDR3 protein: CASSLWAQMNTEAFF
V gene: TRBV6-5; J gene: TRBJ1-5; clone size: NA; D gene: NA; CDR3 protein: CASSYSYYQPQHF
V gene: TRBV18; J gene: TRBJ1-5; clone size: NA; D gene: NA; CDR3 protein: CASSPVGIGNSNQPQHF
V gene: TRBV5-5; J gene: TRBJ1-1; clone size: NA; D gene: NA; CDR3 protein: CASSLDMNTEAFF